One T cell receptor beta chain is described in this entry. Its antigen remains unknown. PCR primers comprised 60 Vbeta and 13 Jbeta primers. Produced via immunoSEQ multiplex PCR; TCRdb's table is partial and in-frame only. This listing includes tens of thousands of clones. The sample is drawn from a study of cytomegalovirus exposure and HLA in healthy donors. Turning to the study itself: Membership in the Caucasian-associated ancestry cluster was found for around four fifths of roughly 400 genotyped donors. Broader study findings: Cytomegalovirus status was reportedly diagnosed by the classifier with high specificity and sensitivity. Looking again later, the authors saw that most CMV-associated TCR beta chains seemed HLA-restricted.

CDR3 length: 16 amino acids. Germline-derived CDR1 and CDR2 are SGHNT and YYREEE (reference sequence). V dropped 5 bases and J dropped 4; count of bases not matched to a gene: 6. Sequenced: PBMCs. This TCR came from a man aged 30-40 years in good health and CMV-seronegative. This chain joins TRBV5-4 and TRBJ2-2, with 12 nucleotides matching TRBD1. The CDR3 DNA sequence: TGTGCCAGCAGAACCGGGACAGGGGGCTCCACCGGGGAGCTGTTTTTT. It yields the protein CASRTGTGGSTGELFF.